Listed here are 18 T cell receptor beta chains from one sample, sequenced in a study of blood T cell repertoires in COVID-19. Profiled with immunoSEQ multiplex PCR; TCRdb holds only in-frame clones, not every one. Found here are approximately 480,000 clones, roughly 90% of them singletons; the top ten hold 0.7%. The sample was PBMCs or T cells enriched from blood (not recorded which). The origin of the receptors is a woman aged 18-35 years who had recovered from COVID-19.

The chain is built from TRBV3-1 (or the pseudogene TRBV3-2) and TRBJ1-2; D may be TRBD1 (5 bases). V was trimmed by 1 base and J by 3 bases, leaving 12 bases between them. Germline CDR1 LGHDT, CDR2 YNNKEL (reference sequence). CDR3 length equals 15 residues. CDR3 coding DNA: TGTGCCAGCAGCCAAGGGAGTCAGGGTGACTATGGCTACACCTTC. It encodes CASSQGSQGDYGYTF.

The V call is TRBV28, the J call TRBJ1-2; 7 bases line up with TRBD1. There are 16 residues in the CDR3. Unmatched junction bases numbered 9, after V lost 3 bases and J lost 2 bases. Germline V gives CDR1 MDHEN, CDR2 SYDVKM. The CDR3 DNA sequence: TGTGCCAGCAGTTTGTGGAAAAGGGGACAGAACTATGGCTACACCTTC. Translated: CASSLWKRGQNYGYTF.

The chain combines TRBV21-1 with TRBJ2-5; TRBD2 reflects the table's D call only, with no check against the DNA. TRBV21-1 is assigned pseudogene status. The CDR3 is made up of 15 amino acids. This chain's CDR3 is CASSRGLAPRETQYF. In DNA form, the CDR3 reads TGTGCCAGCAGTCGCGGTCTAGCGCCGCGAGAGACCCAGTACTTC.

The chain combines TRBV19 with TRBJ1-4; 8 nucleotides match TRBD1. Germline CDR1 reads LNHDA; CDR2 reads SQIVND (reference sequence). There are 13 residues in the CDR3. Trimming cost V 10 bases and J 7 bases; bases outside gene matches: 8. CDR3 protein: CATSDRVGEKLFF. The CDR3 DNA follows: TGTGCCACCTCGGACAGGGTCGGTGAAAAACTGTTTTTT.

The chain is built from TRBV7-8 and TRBJ2-1; 11 positions agree with TRBD2. CDR3 length equals 16 residues. Per germline, CDR1 SGHVS and CDR2 FQNEAQ. With 5 bases clipped from V and 4 bases from J, the junction kept 7 bases outside the gene matches. CDR3 nucleotide sequence: TGTGCCAGCAGCACAAGTCCTAGCGGGGGGTACAATGAGCAGTTCTTC. This sequence encodes CASSTSPSGGYNEQFF.

The chain couples TRBV21-1 to TRBJ2-7; TRBD2, the table's D call, lacks a check against the DNA. TRBV21-1 represents a pseudogene. The CDR3 consists of 17 residues. DNA of the CDR3: TGTGCCAGCAGCAATAGAAAAAGCGGGGCTACCCTCTACGAGCAGTACTTC. It is translated as CASSNRKSGATLYEQYF.

The gene calls are TRBV6-5 and TRBJ1-2, with D possibly matching TRBD1 (6 bases). Germline V gene lookup returns CDR1 MNHEY and CDR2 SVGAGI. The CDR3 consists of 13 residues. V lost 7 bases and J lost 8, with 17 bases in between. The CDR3, as DNA: TGTGCCAGCAATGCAGGGGCGGTGTGGGGCTACACCTTC. Protein sequence: CASNAGAVWGYTF.

The J gene is TRBJ1-2, the V gene TRBV18, with 7 bases aligning to TRBD1. The ends lost 5 bases at V and 5 bases at J; junction bases unmatched: 2. The CDR3 totals 12 residues. Germline values: CDR1 KGHSH, CDR2 LQKENI. The CDR3 loop reads CASSGDRYGYTF. The CDR3 DNA is TGTGCCAGCTCAGGGGACAGATATGGCTACACCTTC.

The CDR3 coding sequence is TGCGCCAGCAGCCCGACAGGGACAGGGCTAAGAGGCACTGAAGCTTTCTTT. Translation gives CASSPTGTGLRGTEAFF. The V and J genes are TRBV4-1 and TRBJ1-1, with 9 bases aligning to TRBD1. Germline V CDR1 and CDR2: MGHRA, YSYEKL. Trimming took 4 bases from V and 4 from J; bases not matched to a gene: 13. This CDR3 is 17 amino acids long.

A single count supports this clone. This chain links TRBV21-1 with TRBJ1-3; the listed D gene, TRBD1, was not tested against the DNA. TRBV21-1 is reported as a pseudogene. This CDR3 has 13 amino acids. The DNA of the CDR3 is TGTGCCAGCAAAGGGGGCGCCGAAAACACCATATATTTT. Its translation: CASKGGAENTIYF.

The rearrangement links TRBV5-8 to TRBJ1-1, with a possible D match to TRBD1 (6 bases). Germline V gives CDR1 SGHTS, CDR2 YDEGEE. The V end lost 3 bases, the J end lost 2 bases, and 14 bases lay between the germline ends. The CDR3 is made up of 15 amino acids. The DNA for the CDR3 is TGTGCCAGCAGCTATGGGGGACATTTAAACACTGAAGCTTTCTTT. This codes for CASSYGGHLNTEAFF.

The gene calls are TRBV29-1 and TRBJ2-2; no clear D gene. Germline V CDR1 and CDR2: SQVTM, ANQGSEA. The CDR3 contains 13 residues. With 7 bases removed from V and 1 base from J, the gap between germline ends came to 10 bases. CDR3 in DNA: TGCAGCGCCCTGCGAGGGAACACCGGGGAGCTGTTTTTT. Translated, it gives CSALRGNTGELFF.

The genes are TRBV11-2 and TRBJ1-1, with 7 bases fitting TRBD1. V lost 4 bases and J lost 7; bases outside the gene matches: 6. The CDR3 is made up of 13 amino acids. Germline CDR1 and CDR2: SGHAT and FQNNGV. CDR3 protein: CASSSGTAIEAFF. CDR3 in DNA: TGTGCCAGCAGCTCAGGGACAGCAATTGAAGCTTTCTTT.

V gene TRBV7-3 combines with J gene TRBJ1-3; the D gene is possibly TRBD1 (6 bases). The CDR3 totals 16 residues. V lost 2 bases and J lost 4, with 15 bases in between. CDR1 is SGHTA and CDR2 is FQGTGA in the germline V gene. CDR3 sequence: CASSLSGGLEGNTIYF. DNA for the CDR3: TGTGCCAGCAGCTTATCCGGGGGGCTGGAAGGAAACACCATATATTTT.

This chain joins TRBV21-1 and TRBJ1-2; whether TRBD1, the table's D call, matches the DNA was not checked. TRBV21-1 is designated a pseudogene. The CDR3 is 16 amino acids. This CDR3 is CASSITGVWSDYGYTF. CDR3 nucleotide sequence: TGTGCCAGCAGCATAACAGGGGTTTGGAGCGACTATGGCTACACCTTC.

The chain links TRBV28 to TRBJ2-3; 8 bases are a match to TRBD2. CDR3 size: 15 residues. Germline CDR1 reads MDHEN; CDR2 reads SYDVKM. V lost 5 bases and J lost 5; bases outside the gene matches: 9. CDR3 bases: TGTGCCAGCAGTCCCCCGGCGGGGGGCGGAGATACGCAGTATTTT. Protein: CASSPPAGGGDTQYF.

The V and J genes are TRBV12-3 or TRBV12-4 and TRBJ1-1; tentative D call: TRBD1 (6 bases). The CDR3 has 13 residues. Trimming cost V 4 bases and J 10 bases, with 16 bases left between them. In DNA form, the CDR3 reads TGTGCCAGCAGTTCCAGAGGGGGACGAAGAGCTTTCTTT. As protein: CASSSRGGRRAFF.

The J gene is TRBJ1-1, the V gene TRBV21-1. TRBV21-1 is recorded as a pseudogene. This CDR3 is 16 amino acids long. The CDR3 reads CASSKETMRENTEAFF. The CDR3 DNA reads TGTGCCAGCAGCAAAGAGACGATGAGGGAGAACACTGAAGCTTTCTTT.